This T cell receptor (beta chain) appears in the sequencing data of a study of blood T cells in healthy people across ages. Total RNA was isolated from each sample in quantities of at least 6 micrograms. V shed 5 bases and J 0 bases; nucleotides not matched to a gene: 16. The CDR3 totals 19 residues. For the second PCR, which ran for roughly 6 to 12 cycles, a sample-barcoded 5' primer and a J-beta primer mix were used. A 12-random-nucleotide template-switch adaptor tagged each cDNA molecule. TCRdb re-called the 5' RACE reads through MiXCR, storing one row per CDR3 protein. The sample comprises some 710,000 distinct CDR3 sequences, 22% of which are singletons, and less than 25% rests with the top ten. This clonotype occurred many times.

The source of this sequence is a man between 65 and 85 years old in good health. The chain joins TRBV12-3 or TRBV12-4 to TRBJ1-5; 7 nucleotides agree with TRBD1. Sequences were obtained from blood. The CDR3 sequence: CASSLSLMTGKYSNQPQHF. The CDR3 DNA sequence: TGTGCCAGCAGTCTGTCTTTAATGACAGGGAAATATAGCAATCAGCCCCAGCATTTT.